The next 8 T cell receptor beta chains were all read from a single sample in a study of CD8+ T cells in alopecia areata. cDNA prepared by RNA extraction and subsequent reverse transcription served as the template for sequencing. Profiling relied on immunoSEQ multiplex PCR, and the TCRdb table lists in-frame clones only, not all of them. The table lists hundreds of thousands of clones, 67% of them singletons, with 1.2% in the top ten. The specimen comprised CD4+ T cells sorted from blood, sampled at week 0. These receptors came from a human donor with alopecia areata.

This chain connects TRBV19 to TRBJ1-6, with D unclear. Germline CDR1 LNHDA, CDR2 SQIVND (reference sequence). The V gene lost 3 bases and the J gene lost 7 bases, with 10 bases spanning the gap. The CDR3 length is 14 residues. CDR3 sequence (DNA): TGTGCCAGTAGTATCCGAGGGCCGAATTCACCCCTCCACTTT. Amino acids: CASSIRGPNSPLHF.

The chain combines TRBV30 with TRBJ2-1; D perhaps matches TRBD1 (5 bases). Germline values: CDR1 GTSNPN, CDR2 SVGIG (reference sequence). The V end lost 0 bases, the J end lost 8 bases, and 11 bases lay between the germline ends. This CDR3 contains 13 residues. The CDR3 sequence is CAWSVEWGDEQFF. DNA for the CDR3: TGTGCCTGGAGTGTAGAATGGGGCGATGAGCAGTTCTTC.

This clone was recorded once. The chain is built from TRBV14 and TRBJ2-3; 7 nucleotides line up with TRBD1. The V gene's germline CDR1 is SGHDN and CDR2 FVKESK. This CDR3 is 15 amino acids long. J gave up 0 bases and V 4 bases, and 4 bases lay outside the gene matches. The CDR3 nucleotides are TGTGCCAGCAGCCGAGAGGGACAGAGCACAGATACGCAGTATTTT. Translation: CASSREGQSTDTQYF.

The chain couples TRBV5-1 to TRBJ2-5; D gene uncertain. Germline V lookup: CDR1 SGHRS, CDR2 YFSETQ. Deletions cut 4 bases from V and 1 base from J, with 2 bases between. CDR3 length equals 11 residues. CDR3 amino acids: CASSGQETQYF. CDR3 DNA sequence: TGCGCCAGCAGCGGCCAAGAGACCCAGTACTTC.

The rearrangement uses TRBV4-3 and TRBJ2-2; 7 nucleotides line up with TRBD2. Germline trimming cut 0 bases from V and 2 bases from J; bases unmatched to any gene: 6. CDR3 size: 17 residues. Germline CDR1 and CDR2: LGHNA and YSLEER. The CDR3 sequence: CASSQDGGGENTGELFF. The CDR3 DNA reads TGCGCCAGCAGCCAAGATGGGGGAGGGGAAAACACCGGGGAGCTGTTTTTT.

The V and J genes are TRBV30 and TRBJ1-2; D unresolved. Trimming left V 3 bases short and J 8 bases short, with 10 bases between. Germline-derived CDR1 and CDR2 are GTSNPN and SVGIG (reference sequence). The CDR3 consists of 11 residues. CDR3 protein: CAWSSVLGYTF. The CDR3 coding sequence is TGTGCCTGGAGCTCTGTTCTCGGCTACACCTTC.

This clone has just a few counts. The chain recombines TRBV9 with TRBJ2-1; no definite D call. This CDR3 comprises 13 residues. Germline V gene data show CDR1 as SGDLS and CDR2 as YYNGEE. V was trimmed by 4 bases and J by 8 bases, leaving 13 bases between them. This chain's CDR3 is CASSIRMDDEQFF. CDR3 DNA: TGTGCCAGCAGCATTAGGATGGACGATGAGCAGTTCTTC.

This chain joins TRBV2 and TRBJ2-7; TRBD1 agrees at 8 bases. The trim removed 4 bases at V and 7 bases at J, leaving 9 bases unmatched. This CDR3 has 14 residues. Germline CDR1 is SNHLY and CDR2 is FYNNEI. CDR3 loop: CASSGDGQGGEQYF. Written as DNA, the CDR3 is TGTGCCAGCAGTGGCGACGGACAGGGAGGTGAGCAGTACTTC.